The 20 T cell receptor beta chains below come from one sample, sequenced in a study of blood T cell repertoires in COVID-19. The data were produced by immunoSEQ multiplex PCR, yet TCRdb's version contains in-frame clones alone and is incomplete. In the table there are about 150,000 clones, around nine tenths of which are singletons. The material sequenced was peripheral blood. These receptors all come from a man in his 60s with COVID-19, enrolled during active disease.

The chain is built from TRBV10-3 and TRBJ1-5; D possibly corresponds to TRBD1 (5 bases). The CDR3 length is 14 residues. V lost 0 bases, J lost 7 bases, and 10 bases lay in between. Germline CDR1 and CDR2: ENHRY and SYGVKD. The CDR3 coding sequence is TGTGCCATCAGTGAGTCAGGGGTAGGACAGCCCCAGCATTTT. Translation gives CAISESGVGQPQHF.

The count of this clone is one. The chain links TRBV19 to TRBJ2-7, with 9 positions matching TRBD2. The germline V gene has CDR1 LNHDA and CDR2 SQIVND (reference sequence). Trimming removed 5 bases from V and 3 bases from J; junction bases left unmatched: 5. The CDR3 is 14 amino acids. The CDR3 DNA reads as TGTGCCAGTAGTCGTAGCGGGAGAGACTACGAGCAGTACTTC. It specifies CASSRSGRDYEQYF.

This clone was counted only a few times. V usage is TRBV2 and J usage is TRBJ1-2; D perhaps matches TRBD1 (6 bases). Per the germline V gene, CDR1 is SNHLY and CDR2 is FYNNEI. The CDR3 runs 12 residues. Trimming took 4 bases from V and 5 from J, leaving 8 bases between them. CDR3 sequence: CASSGTAYGYTF. The CDR3 DNA reads as TGTGCCAGCAGTGGGACAGCTTATGGCTACACCTTC.

This rearrangement joins TRBV6-6 to TRBJ1-1; 7 bases line up with TRBD1. The CDR3 covers 16 residues. Germline loops: CDR1 MNHNY, CDR2 SVGAGI (reference sequence). V shed 6 bases and J 0 bases; nucleotides not matched to a gene: 10. For the CDR3, the DNA is TGTGCCAGCAGGCGGGACAGCCCTTCGATGAACACTGAAGCTTTCTTT. This codes for CASRRDSPSMNTEAFF.

This sequence joins TRBV5-1 and TRBJ2-1, with TRBD2 matching 8 bases. The CDR3 loop spans 14 amino acids. With V trimmed by 3 bases and J by 6 bases, 5 bases remained unmatched. The germline CDR1 and CDR2 sequences are SGHRS and YFSETQ. Here the CDR3 reads CASSSGTSPNEQFF. The CDR3 DNA reads TGCGCCAGCAGCTCCGGGACTAGTCCCAATGAGCAGTTCTTC. The full variable domain, rest sourced from reference TRBV5-1 and TRBJ2-1, is KAGVTQTPRYLIKTRGQQVTLSCSPISGHRSVSWYQQTPGQGLQFLFEYFSETQRNKGNFPGRFSGRQFSNSRSEMNVSTLELGDSALYLCASSSGTSPNEQFFGPGTRLTVL.

The CDR3 nucleotides are TGTGCCAGCAGTCCGGGAGAACTTTACGAGCAGTACTTC. This translates into CASSPGELYEQYF. The V gene is TRBV12-3 or TRBV12-4, the J gene TRBJ2-7; a weak D match, TRBD2 (6 bases). This CDR3 is built from 13 residues. The germline V and J ends were trimmed by 5 bases and 4 bases, with 12 bases remaining between them.

This chain connects TRBV30 to TRBJ1-6; weak D call: TRBD1 (6 bases). CDR1 and CDR2 (germline): GTSNPN, SVGIG (reference sequence). V lost 3 bases to trimming and J lost 7 bases, with 16 bases between them. The CDR3 spans 15 residues. The CDR3 protein is CAWREKGHFNSPLHF. CDR3 nucleotides: TGTGCCTGGAGAGAAAAGGGACATTTCAATTCACCCCTCCACTTT. The full variable domain, rest sourced from reference TRBV30 and TRBJ1-6, is SQTIHQWPATLVQPVGSPLSLECTVEGTSNPNLYWYRQAAGRGLQLLFYSVGIGQISSEVPQNLSASRPQDRQFILSSKKLLLSDSGFYLCAWREKGHFNSPLHFGNGTRLTVT.

This chain uses TRBV15 with TRBJ1-2, with a tentative D call TRBD1 (6 bases). The CDR3 has 15 amino acids. With 1 base removed from V and 1 base from J, the gap between germline ends came to 10 bases. From germline, CDR1 is LNHNV and CDR2 YYDKDF (reference sequence). The chain's CDR3 is CATSRAPQGNYGYTF. CDR3 coding DNA: TGTGCCACCAGCAGAGCCCCACAGGGTAACTATGGCTACACCTTC.

The CDR3 sequence is CASSIIEGRGGNQPQHF. In nucleotides, the CDR3 is TGTGCCAGTAGTATAATTGAGGGCAGGGGAGGCAATCAGCCCCAGCATTTT. This chain joins TRBV19 and TRBJ1-5; a weak D match, TRBD1 (6 bases). CDR1 and CDR2 (germline): LNHDA, SQIVND (reference sequence). The CDR3 contains 17 residues. Trimming took 2 bases from V and 2 from J, leaving 16 bases between them.

This clone was seen a handful of times. The chain has TRBV6-2 or TRBV6-3 and TRBJ2-3, with D possibly matching TRBD2 (6 bases). V was trimmed by 6 bases and J by 4 bases, leaving 8 bases between them. Germline CDR1 and CDR2: MNHEY and SVGEGT. The CDR3 is made up of 12 amino acids. As DNA, the CDR3 is TGTGCCAGCAGCTGGGACTCAGATACGCAGTATTTT. It specifies CASSWDSDTQYF.

The V gene is TRBV13, the J gene TRBJ1-5; no clear D. CDR1 is PRHDT, CDR2 FYEKMQ, per germline (reference sequence). The CDR3 consists of 12 residues. V lost 3 bases, J lost 6 bases, and 6 bases lay in between. As DNA, the CDR3 is TGTGCCAGCAGCTTCCCCTTTCAGCCCCAGCATTTT. This codes for CASSFPFQPQHF. The whole variable domain, filled in from reference TRBV13 and TRBJ1-5, reads AAGVIQSPRHLIKEKRETATLKCYPIPRHDTVYWYQQGPGQDPQFLISFYEKMQSDKGSIPDRFSAQQFSDYHSELNMSSLELGDSALYFCASSFPFQPQHFGDGTRLSIL.

The chain links TRBV4-1 to TRBJ2-1; TRBD2 matches 8 bases. Losses at the gene ends were 1 base for V and 13 bases for J; bases not matched to a gene: 24. There are 19 residues in the CDR3. The germline V gene has CDR1 MGHRA and CDR2 YSYEKL. In DNA form, the CDR3 reads TGCGCCAGCAGCCAAGGACTTCCGACCGGGACTAGACGGGAGTCCCCCCAGTTCTTC. Encoded protein: CASSQGLPTGTRRESPQFF.

J is TRBJ2-5 and V is TRBV7-9, with TRBD2 as a possible D gene (6 bases). Trimming stripped 3 bases from V and 3 bases from J, with 8 bases between. Looked up from germline, CDR1 is SEHNR and CDR2 is FQNEAQ (reference sequence). The CDR3 consists of 13 residues. The CDR3 bases are TGTGCCAGCAGCTTTAGCGGAAAAGAGACCCAGTACTTC. This codes for CASSFSGKETQYF.

This rearrangement joins TRBV9 to TRBJ2-3; 10 bases align to TRBD2. J gave up 1 base and V 0 bases, and 5 bases lay outside the gene matches. CDR1 and CDR2 (germline): SGDLS, YYNGEE. The CDR3 consists of 17 residues. CDR3 in DNA: TGTGCCAGCAGCGTAGGGATAGCGGGGGGCGGCACAGATACGCAGTATTTT. Translated: CASSVGIAGGGTDTQYF.

This chain connects TRBV6-5 to TRBJ2-1; 14 nucleotides align to TRBD2. Germline V gene lookup returns CDR1 MNHEY and CDR2 SVGAGI. The CDR3 has 15 amino acids. The V gene end was trimmed by 6 bases and the J gene end by 8 bases; junction bases not matched to a gene: 6. CDR3 in amino acids: CASRTSGRAVYEQFF. The DNA of the CDR3 is TGTGCCAGCAGGACTAGCGGGAGGGCTGTGTATGAGCAGTTCTTC.

This chain connects TRBV2 to TRBJ2-4, with TRBD2 as a possible D gene (6 bases). The CDR3 is 16 residues long. Germline CDR1 and CDR2: SNHLY and FYNNEI. V was trimmed by 3 bases and J by 2 bases, leaving 14 bases between them. CDR3 sequence (DNA): TGTGCCAGCAGTGACGGTGGGGGGAAATCCAAAAACATTCAGTACTTC. Protein sequence: CASSDGGGKSKNIQYF.

Note on this clone: The germline gene is not matched at one end of the junction; a read error may be the cause. This chain uses TRBV19 with TRBJ2-3, with D unresolved. The CDR3 sequence is 12 residues long. The germline V gene has CDR1 LNHDA and CDR2 SQIVND (reference sequence). CDR3 amino acids: CASRGSTDTQYF. CDR3 coding DNA: TGTGCCAGTAGAGGTAGCACCGATACGCAGTATTTT.

This clone appeared a single time. This sequence joins TRBV4-3 and TRBJ1-1; no clear D. Germline-derived CDR1 and CDR2 are LGHNA and YSLEER. CDR3 size: 13 residues. V lost 3 bases to trimming and J lost 6 bases, with 11 bases between them. The CDR3 sequence: CASSQRVMSEAFF. CDR3 in DNA: TGCGCCAGCAGCCAGAGGGTAATGTCTGAAGCTTTCTTT.

This chain connects TRBV7-6 to TRBJ2-2; maybe TRBD1 (6 bases). Trimming stripped 1 base from V and 3 bases from J, with 21 bases between. Germline loops: CDR1 SGHVS, CDR2 FNYEAQ. This CDR3 is 19 amino acids long. This CDR3 reads CASSLVWGQGYQDTGELFF. The DNA for the CDR3 is TGTGCCAGCAGCTTAGTTTGGGGGCAGGGGTATCAGGACACCGGGGAGCTGTTTTTT.

The chain combines TRBV9 with TRBJ2-5; possible D gene TRBD2, 6 bases. There are 14 residues in the CDR3. Germline V gene sequence: CDR1 SGDLS, CDR2 YYNGEE. V lost 0 bases, J lost 5 bases, and 11 bases lay in between. Here the CDR3 reads CASSVEGGGETQYF. The CDR3, as DNA: TGTGCCAGCAGCGTAGAAGGAGGAGGGGAGACCCAGTACTTC.